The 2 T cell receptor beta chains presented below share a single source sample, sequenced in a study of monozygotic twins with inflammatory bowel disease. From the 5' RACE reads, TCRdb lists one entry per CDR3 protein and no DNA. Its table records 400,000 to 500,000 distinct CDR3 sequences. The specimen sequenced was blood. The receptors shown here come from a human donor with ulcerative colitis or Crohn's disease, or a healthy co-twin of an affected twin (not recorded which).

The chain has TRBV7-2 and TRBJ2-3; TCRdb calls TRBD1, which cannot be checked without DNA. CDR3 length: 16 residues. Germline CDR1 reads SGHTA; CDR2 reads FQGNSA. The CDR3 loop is CASSLGAGIGTDTQYF.

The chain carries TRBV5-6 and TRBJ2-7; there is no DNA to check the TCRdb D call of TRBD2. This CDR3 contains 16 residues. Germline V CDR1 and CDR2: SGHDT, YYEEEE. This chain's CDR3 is CASSLFQGLSLVEQYF. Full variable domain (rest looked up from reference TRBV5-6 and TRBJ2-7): DAGVTQSPTHLIKTRGQQVTLRCSPKSGHDTVSWYQQALGQGPQFIFQYYEEEERQRGNFPDRFSGHQFPNYSSELNVNALLLGDSALYLCASSLFQGLSLVEQYFGPGTRLTVT.